This T cell receptor (beta chain) was recovered during a study of blood T cell repertoires in COVID-19. Background on the study: COVID-19 samples, acute and convalescent, were from the United States, Italy and Spain.

Clones were read by immunoSEQ multiplex PCR, and TCRdb kept only the in-frame ones, dropping some. This table holds roughly 140,000 clones, more than 85% found once. The CDR3 loop spans 13 amino acids. From germline, CDR1 is KGHSH and CDR2 LQKENI. V gave up 6 bases and J gave up 5 bases, with 10 bases separating them. Sequences were obtained from peripheral blood. The sequence was obtained from a woman aged 70-85 years with acute or convalescent COVID-19. The chain recombines TRBV18 with TRBJ2-2; D call uncertain. CDR3 nucleotide sequence: TGTGCCAGCTCCCTCCAGGAAACCGGGGAGCTGTTTTTT. This encodes CASSLQETGELFF.